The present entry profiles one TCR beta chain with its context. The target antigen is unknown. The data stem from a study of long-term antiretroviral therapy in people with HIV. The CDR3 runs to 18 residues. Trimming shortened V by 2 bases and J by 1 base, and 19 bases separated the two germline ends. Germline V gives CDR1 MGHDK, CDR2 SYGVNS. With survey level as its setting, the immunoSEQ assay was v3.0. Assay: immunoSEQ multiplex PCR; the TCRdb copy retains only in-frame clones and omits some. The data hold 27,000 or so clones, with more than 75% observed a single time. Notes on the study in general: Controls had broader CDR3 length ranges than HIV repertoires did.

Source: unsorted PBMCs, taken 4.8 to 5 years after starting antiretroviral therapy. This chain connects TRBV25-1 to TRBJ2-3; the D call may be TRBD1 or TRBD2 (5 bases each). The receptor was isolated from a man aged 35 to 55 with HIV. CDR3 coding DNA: TGTGCCAGCAGTGAAGTACGGGGCTCGGCCCTTCGCACAGATACGCAGTATTTT. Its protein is CASSEVRGSALRTDTQYF.